This TCR beta chain is drawn from a study of Tregs in tolerant kidney transplant recipients. Study-wide results and caveats: This study did not directly address biological reproducibility.

Clones were read by immunoSEQ multiplex PCR, and TCRdb kept only the in-frame ones, dropping some. The sample contains 200,000 to 300,000 clones, about 80% of which appear only once. As to this clone: Its antigen is undetermined.

The V gene's germline CDR1 is MNHNY and CDR2 SVGAGI (reference sequence). CDR3 length: 16 amino acids. V gave up 2 bases and J gave up 2 bases, with 13 bases separating them. CD4+CD25+CD127- Tregs, CD4+CD25- non-Tregs, CD4 and CD8 cells were sorted. The receptor comes from a human donor in good health. The chain employs TRBV6-6 and TRBJ1-3; no firm D call. Sequencing input: CD4+ T cells from blood. The CDR3 DNA follows: TGTGCCAGCAGTTACGGCGCTACAGAGACTGGAAACACCATATATTTT. It translates to CASSYGATETGNTIYF.